Reported below is one T cell receptor (beta chain). This specimen belongs to a study of T-cell reconstitution after alpha-beta-depleted transplantation in children. Germline CDR1 reads SGHRS; CDR2 reads YFSETQ. The CDR3 spans 18 residues. The V end lost 0 bases, the J end lost 5 bases, and 24 bases lay between the germline ends. Library preparation (for TCRbeta) was performed with unique molecular identifiers. MiXCR, applied by TCRdb to the PCR reads, yields one record per CDR3 protein. The sample lists fewer than 1 million distinct CDR3 sequences, around 15% occurring once. Sequenced here: PBMCs, mostly from graft donor cells, sampled 360 days after TCRalphabeta/CD19-depleted stem cell transplant. The origin of this receptor is a male patient younger than 18 who had a stem cell transplant for acute lymphoblastic leukemia, so the T cells may come from the graft donor. The chain carries TRBV5-1 and TRBJ2-7; TRBD2 is a possible D gene (5 bases). CDR3 in amino acids: CASSLEAGGLLAGNEQYF. The CDR3 nucleotides are TGCGCCAGCAGCTTGGAGGCGGGCGGCTTGCTAGCCGGGAACGAGCAGTACTTC.